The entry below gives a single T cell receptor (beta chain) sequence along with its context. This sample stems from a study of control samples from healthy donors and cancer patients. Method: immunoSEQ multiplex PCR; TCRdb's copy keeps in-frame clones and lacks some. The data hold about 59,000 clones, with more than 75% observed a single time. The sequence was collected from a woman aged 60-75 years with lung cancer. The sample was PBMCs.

The CDR3 DNA reads TGCGCCAGCAGTGGTGGGTTGAGTAATTCACCCCTCCACTTT. Its translation is CASSGGLSNSPLHF. This chain connects TRBV4-1 to TRBJ1-6; D ambiguous. Looked up from germline, CDR1 is MGHRA and CDR2 is YSYEKL. Trimming removed 6 bases from V and 6 bases from J, with 12 bases in between. The CDR3 contains 14 residues.